Below, 30 T cell receptor beta chains from the same sample are listed, as sequenced in a study of regulatory T cells in long-lasting Graves disease. Arm-PCR with iRepertoire HTBI primers amplified the CDR3 regions for these TCR beta libraries. TCRdb re-analysed the multiplex PCR reads in MiXCR, keeping a single row per CDR3 protein. This sample yields 370,000 or so distinct CDR3 sequences, of which about a sixth are seen a single time; around 21% belongs to the top ten. This sample's time point: newly diagnosed GD, antithyroid drugs for less than 3 months. RNA isolated from PBMCs was used to make the TCR library. These data were likewise used in another study, on T cells in Graves' hyperthyroidism and ophthalmopathy.

Specimen: peripheral blood mononuclear cells (PBMCs), collected at new diagnosis, from a patient treated with antithyroid drugs. The origin of the receptors is a woman between 18 and 30 years old with Graves disease.

Many counts were recorded for this clonotype. The CDR3, as DNA: TGTGCCAGCAGTGAGAGGCGGGGCTCCTACGAGCAGTACTTC. This codes for CASSERRGSYEQYF. The chain couples TRBV2 to TRBJ2-7; a weak D match, TRBD2 (6 bases). V shed 3 bases and J shed 0 bases, with 9 bases lying between them. Germline CDR1 is SNHLY and CDR2 is FYNNEI. The CDR3 is made up of 14 amino acids.

This clonotype was recorded at least ten times. The chain uses TRBV11-2 and TRBJ2-7, with 8 nucleotides matching TRBD1. V dropped 1 base and J dropped 3; count of bases not matched to a gene: 5. This CDR3 is built from 15 residues. In germline, CDR1 is SGHAT, CDR2 FQNNGV. In DNA, the CDR3 is TGTGCCAGCAGCTTAGTTCAGGGGGCGCGCTACGAGCAGTACTTC. This translates into CASSLVQGARYEQYF.

This clonotype was counted between two and nine times. V is TRBV2 and J is TRBJ2-1; 7 nucleotides match TRBD1. The CDR3 covers 13 residues. Per germline, CDR1 SNHLY and CDR2 FYNNEI. Trimming took 11 bases from V and 9 from J; bases not matched to a gene: 13. CDR3 loop: CAGKGEGATEQFF. Written as DNA, the CDR3 is TGTGCCGGCAAAGGTGAGGGGGCGACTGAGCAGTTCTTC. Full variable domain (missing parts from reference TRBV2 and TRBJ2-1): EPEVTQTPSHQVTQMGQEVILRCVPISNHLYFYWYRQILGQKVEFLVSFYNNEISEKSEIFDDQFSVERPDGSNFTLKIRSTKLEDSAMYFCAGKGEGATEQFFGPGTRLTVL.

This clonotype was recorded at least ten times. The V gene is TRBV11-2, the J gene TRBJ2-7; D is uncertain. Germline CDR1 SGHAT, CDR2 FQNNGV. Trimming cost V 5 bases and J 3 bases, with 5 bases left between them. The length of the CDR3 is 11 residues. CDR3: CASSQYYEQYF. Here the CDR3 DNA reads TGTGCCAGCAGCCAGTACTACGAGCAGTACTTC.

This clonotype has a count of ten or more. This sequence joins TRBV5-1 and TRBJ2-5; 8 bases align to TRBD2. J lost 5 bases, V lost 1 base, and 7 bases had no gene match. The CDR3 runs to 15 residues. CDR1 and CDR2 (germline): SGHRS, YFSETQ. The CDR3 region has the DNA TGCGCCAGCAGCTTGACCACGGGGGGGCAGGAGACCCAGTACTTC. Translation: CASSLTTGGQETQYF.

This clonotype was seen ten or more times. The V and J genes are TRBV18 and TRBJ2-7; TRBD1 matches at 10 bases. After removal of 4 bases from V and 5 bases from J, the junction contained 5 bases not matched to a gene. Germline V gene sequence: CDR1 KGHSH, CDR2 LQKENI. This CDR3 has 14 amino acids. Here the CDR3 reads CASSRTGGAHEQYF. The CDR3 coding sequence is TGTGCCAGCTCACGGACAGGGGGGGCCCACGAGCAGTACTTC.

This chain joins TRBV7-2 and TRBJ2-7, with 9 bases fitting TRBD2. V lost 8 bases and J lost 3; bases outside the gene matches: 8. The CDR3 has 14 amino acids. The germline V gene has CDR1 SGHTA and CDR2 FQGNSA. CDR3 protein: CASPAGGPDYEQYF. The DNA of the CDR3 is TGTGCCAGCCCCGCGGGGGGGCCCGACTACGAGCAGTACTTC.

This clonotype showed up many times. The chain uses TRBV10-1 and TRBJ1-1, with TRBD1 matching over 10 bases. Germline V gene data show CDR1 as WNHNN and CDR2 as SYGVQD (reference sequence). The CDR3 extends over 15 amino acids. V was clipped by 5 bases and J by 5 bases; unmatched bases: 8. CDR3 residues: CASSKDRGLGTEAFF. For the CDR3, the DNA is TGCGCCAGCAGTAAAGACAGGGGGCTGGGAACTGAAGCTTTCTTT.

Note on this clonotype: A far bigger clonotype differs at one base, so this is likely a read error. The CDR3 ends on some other residue instead of the conserved phenylalanine or tryptophan, so this is likely a read error. V is TRBV5-1 and J is TRBJ2-3; 11 nucleotides align to TRBD2. The CDR3 consists of 15 residues. Germline V gene lookup returns CDR1 SGHRS and CDR2 YFSETQ. Here the CDR3 DNA reads TGTGCCAGCAGCCTGGGACTAGCGGGCACAGATACGCAGTATTCT. The encoded protein is CASSLGLAGTDTQYS.

This clonotype was seen only a few times. CDR3 in amino acids: CASSLGLVWLNEKLFF. The CDR3 DNA is TGTGCCAGCAGCTTAGGTCTTGTATGGTTGAATGAAAAACTGTTTTTT. This chain connects TRBV7-9 to TRBJ1-4, with D unresolved. V dropped 1 base and J dropped 5 bases, with 14 bases sitting between them. This CDR3 has 16 residues. Per the germline V gene, CDR1 is SEHNR and CDR2 is FQNEAQ (reference sequence).

This clonotype was detected ten times or more. The rearrangement uses TRBV24-1 and TRBJ2-3, with 9 bases matching TRBD2. CDR3 length: 15 residues. V trimming: 8 bases; J trimming: 8 bases; junction bases outside the gene matches: 13. Germline V CDR1 and CDR2: KGHDR, SFDVKD. This chain's CDR3 is CATTAGGGGAVTQYF. CDR3 bases: TGTGCCACCACCGCGGGTGGCGGGGGGGCAGTTACGCAGTATTTT.

This clonotype was seen many times. V and J are TRBV20-1 and TRBJ2-2; D is unresolved. The CDR3 has 11 residues. Germline lookup yields CDR1 DFQATT and CDR2 SNEGSKA (reference sequence). V lost 6 bases, J lost 0 bases, and 2 bases lay in between. DNA of the CDR3: TGCAGTGCCGCGAACACCGGGGAGCTGTTTTTT. Translated, it gives CSAANTGELFF.

This clonotype was observed many times. The rearrangement joins TRBV7-9 to TRBJ1-1; D not certain. Looked up from germline, CDR1 is SEHNR and CDR2 is FQNEAQ (reference sequence). Trimming took 3 bases from V and 5 from J, leaving 13 bases between them. The CDR3 contains 14 residues. In nucleotides, the CDR3 is TGTGCCAGCAGCTTGGGGATTATTGGAACTGAAGCTTTCTTT. Residues: CASSLGIIGTEAFF.

On this clonotype: Possible read error: a much larger clone is one base away. This sequence joins TRBV9 and TRBJ2-3; D is undetermined. The CDR3 totals 12 residues. The V and J ends lost 4 bases and 4 bases respectively, with 7 bases between them. The germline V gene encodes CDR1 SGDLS and CDR2 YYNGEE. The CDR3 nucleotides are TGTGCCAGCAGCCCCCAGCCAGATACGCAGTATTTT. Its protein is CASSPQPDTQYF.

This clonotype was counted many times. The chain carries TRBV3-1 and TRBJ2-7; 7 nucleotides line up with TRBD2. Trimming at V came to 1 base and at J to 4 bases, leaving 1 base not matched to a gene. Germline CDR1 LGHDT, CDR2 YNNKEL (reference sequence). The CDR3 has 13 amino acids. Here the CDR3 DNA reads TGTGCCAGCAGCCAAGCCGGGGGGTACGAGCAGTACTTC. Protein sequence: CASSQAGGYEQYF.

This clonotype has just a few counts. This chain links TRBV20-1 with TRBJ1-1; possibly TRBD1 for D (5 bases). The CDR3 has 17 amino acids. Germline-derived CDR1 and CDR2 are DFQATT and SNEGSKA (reference sequence). V was cut by 0 bases and J by 2 bases, with 19 bases left in between. CDR3 in amino acids: CSARDFGTKFQNTEAFF. CDR3 DNA: TGCAGTGCTAGAGATTTTGGGACGAAATTTCAAAACACTGAAGCTTTCTTT.

The chain uses TRBV27 and TRBJ2-6, with 7 bases that match TRBD2. In germline, CDR1 is MNHEY, CDR2 SMNVEV (reference sequence). The CDR3 totals 16 residues. Trimming removed 7 bases from V and 2 bases from J; junction bases left unmatched: 8. The CDR3 region has the DNA TGTGCCAGCACTAACCCTCGGGGGGCTGGGGCCAACGTCCTGACTTTC. Its protein product is CASTNPRGAGANVLTF.

The sample holds many counts of this clonotype. J is TRBJ2-5 and V is TRBV12-3 or TRBV12-4, with 8 bases matching TRBD2. This CDR3 has 13 residues. Trimming took 5 bases from V and 5 from J; bases not matched to a gene: 4. The CDR3 DNA reads TGTGCCAGCAGTATTAGCGGGACGGAGACCCAGTACTTC. Amino acids: CASSISGTETQYF.

This sequence joins TRBV4-1 and TRBJ1-6; D call uncertain. The germline gives CDR1 MGHRA, CDR2 YSYEKL. V was shortened by 1 base and J by 12 bases, with 22 bases between the two germline ends. The CDR3 runs 17 residues. CDR3 in DNA: TGCGCCAGCAGCCAAGGATGGCAGGCTAAACACACACGACCCCTCCACTTT. Residues: CASSQGWQAKHTRPLHF.

This clonotype was counted many times. The chain has TRBV28 and TRBJ2-3; 10 positions match TRBD2. This CDR3 contains 15 residues. In germline, CDR1 is MDHEN, CDR2 SYDVKM. The ends lost 8 bases at V and 2 bases at J; junction bases unmatched: 7. Here the CDR3 DNA reads TGTGCCAGCGCCGACGGACTAGCGGCCACAGATACGCAGTATTTT. Amino acid sequence: CASADGLAATDTQYF.

This clonotype has just a few counts. J is TRBJ2-7 and V is TRBV29-1; weak D call: TRBD2 (6 bases). Germline-derived CDR1 and CDR2 are SQVTM and ANQGSEA. V lost 8 bases and J 6 bases, leaving 17 bases between the germline ends. The CDR3 spans 12 residues. The CDR3: CSPISGETEQYF. The DNA of the CDR3 is TGCAGCCCCATTTCGGGGGAGACCGAGCAGTACTTC.

Many counts were recorded for this clonotype. The V gene is TRBV7-2, the J gene TRBJ2-7; D possibly corresponds to TRBD1 (5 bases). V lost 0 bases to trimming and J lost 1 base, with 7 bases between them. Germline CDR1 SGHTA, CDR2 FQGNSA. The CDR3 has 14 residues. This CDR3 is CASSLAGQSYEQYF. DNA for the CDR3: TGTGCCAGCAGCTTAGCGGGGCAGTCCTACGAGCAGTACTTC.

The chain joins TRBV19 to TRBJ1-1; the D gene is possibly TRBD1 (6 bases). Germline CDR1 reads LNHDA; CDR2 reads SQIVND (reference sequence). V gave up 5 bases and J gave up 5 bases, with 18 bases separating them. The CDR3 length is 15 residues. The CDR3 coding sequence is TGTGCCAGTAGTTTTAGGGCAGGGGCTGGAACTGAAGCTTTCTTT. Translating gives CASSFRAGAGTEAFF.

This clonotype was observed many times. The rearrangement joins TRBV20-1 to TRBJ1-1, with D tentatively TRBD1 (5 bases). The CDR3 consists of 16 residues. V was clipped by 1 base and J by 5 bases, with 20 bases between them. CDR1 and CDR2 from the germline V gene are DFQATT and SNEGSKA (reference sequence). The CDR3 region is CSARVPGPRSGTEAFF. CDR3 nucleotides: TGCAGTGCTAGAGTTCCGGGACCCCGAAGTGGTACTGAAGCTTTCTTT.

This clonotype was seen repeatedly, ten times or more. The CDR3 region is CASSLLVMNTEAFF. CDR3 bases: TGCGCCAGCAGCTTGCTAGTTATGAACACTGAAGCTTTCTTT. J is TRBJ1-1 and V is TRBV5-1, with D unclear. The CDR3 runs to 14 residues. The ends were cut back, 1 base at V and 0 bases at J, with 7 bases in the middle. The germline CDR1 and CDR2 sequences are SGHRS and YFSETQ.

CDR3 coding DNA: TGCAGTGCTAGAGGCCACCAACGAAGGGCTTCCAATCAGCCCCAGCATTTT. Translating gives CSARGHQRRASNQPQHF. This chain connects TRBV20-1 to TRBJ1-5; D is unresolved. The CDR3 totals 17 residues. CDR1 is DFQATT, CDR2 SNEGSKA, per germline (reference sequence). V lost 1 base and J lost 3, with 19 bases in between.

This clonotype was picked up many times. Since no conserved phenylalanine or tryptophan closes the CDR3, a read error is the likely cause. V gene TRBV5-1 combines with J gene TRBJ1-1, with TRBD1 matching 7 bases. The germline V gene encodes CDR1 SGHRS and CDR2 YFSETQ. Trimming took 3 bases from V and 4 from J; bases not matched to a gene: 3. CDR3 length equals 13 residues. In nucleotides, the CDR3 is TGCGCCAGCAGCTCACAGGGGCCCACTGAAGCTTTCTCT. Translated: CASSSQGPTEAFS.

This clonotype was recorded many times. V and J are TRBV6-2 or TRBV6-3 and TRBJ2-3, with D maybe TRBD2 (5 bases). Trimming stripped 0 bases from V and 0 bases from J, with 10 bases between. The CDR3 runs 16 residues. CDR1 is MNHEY and CDR2 is SVGEGT in the germline V gene. CDR3 sequence: CASSYSRDRSTDTQYF. Written as DNA, the CDR3 is TGTGCCAGCAGTTACTCCCGGGATCGGAGCACAGATACGCAGTATTTT.

This clonotype was seen more than once but under ten times. The gene calls are TRBV27 and TRBJ1-5; D may be TRBD1 (6 bases). The CDR3 loop spans 14 amino acids. V lost 7 bases and J lost 5, with 15 bases in between. The germline gives CDR1 MNHEY, CDR2 SMNVEV (reference sequence). CDR3 DNA sequence: TGTGCCAGCAAATCGGGCAGGGGAGATCAGCCCCAGCATTTT. The encoded protein is CASKSGRGDQPQHF.

This clonotype occurred many times. The chain carries TRBV30 and TRBJ2-2; the D gene is possibly TRBD1 (6 bases). This CDR3 has 12 amino acids. CDR1 GTSNPN and CDR2 SVGIG come from the germline V gene (reference sequence). V shed 7 bases and J shed 6 bases, with 12 bases lying between them. DNA of the CDR3: TGTGCCTTCCAAGCAGGGGCCGGGGAGCTGTTTTTT. This encodes CAFQAGAGELFF.